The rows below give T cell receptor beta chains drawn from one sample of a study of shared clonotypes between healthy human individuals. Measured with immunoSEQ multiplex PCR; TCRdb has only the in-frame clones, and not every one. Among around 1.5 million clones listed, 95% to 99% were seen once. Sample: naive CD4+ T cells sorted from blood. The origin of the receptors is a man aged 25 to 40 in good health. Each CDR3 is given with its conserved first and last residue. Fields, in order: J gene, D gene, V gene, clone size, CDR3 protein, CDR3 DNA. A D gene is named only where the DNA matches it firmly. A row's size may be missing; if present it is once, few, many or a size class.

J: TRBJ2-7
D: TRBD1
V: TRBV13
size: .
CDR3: CASSPRDRFSYEQYF
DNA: TGTGCCAGCAGCCCCAGGGACAGGTTCTCCTACGAGCAGTACTTC

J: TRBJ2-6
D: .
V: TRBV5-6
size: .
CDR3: CASSRGAGGPSGANVLTF
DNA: TGTGCCAGCAGCCGGGGGGCAGGGGGCCCCTCTGGGGCCAACGTCCTGACTTTC

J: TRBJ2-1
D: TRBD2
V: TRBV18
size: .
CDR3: CASSLSSGSYNEQFF
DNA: TGTGCCAGCTCACTTTCTAGCGGGAGCTACAATGAGCAGTTCTTC

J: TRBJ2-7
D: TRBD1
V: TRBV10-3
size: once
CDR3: CAIKGTGGGYEQYF
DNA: TGTGCCATCAAGGGGACAGGGGGCGGCTACGAGCAGTACTTC

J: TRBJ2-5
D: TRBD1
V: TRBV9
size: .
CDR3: CASSAHTTPGQGIQETQYF
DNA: TGTGCCAGCAGCGCACACACAACACCGGGACAGGGCATACAAGAGACCCAGTACTTC

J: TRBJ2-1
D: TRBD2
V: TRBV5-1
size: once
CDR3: CASSLSGTTFNEQFF
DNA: TGCGCCAGCAGCTTGTCCGGGACTACATTCAATGAGCAGTTCTTC

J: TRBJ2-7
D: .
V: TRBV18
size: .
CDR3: CASSSRLTYEQYF
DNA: TGTGCCAGCTCATCCCGACTAACCTACGAGCAGTACTTC

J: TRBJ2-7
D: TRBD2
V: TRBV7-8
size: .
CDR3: CASSLGVGSGSLYEQYF
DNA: TGTGCCAGCAGCTTAGGGGTGGGTAGCGGGAGTCTGTACGAGCAGTACTTC

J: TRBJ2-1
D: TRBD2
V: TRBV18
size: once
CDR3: CASSLGLASNEQFF
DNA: TGTGCCAGCTCACTAGGACTAGCGTCCAATGAGCAGTTCTTC

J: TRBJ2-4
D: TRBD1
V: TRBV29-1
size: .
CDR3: CSVGQGADIQYF
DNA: TGCAGCGTAGGACAGGGGGCCGACATTCAGTACTTC

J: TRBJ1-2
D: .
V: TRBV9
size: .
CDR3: CASSVDTGNYGYTF
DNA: TGTGCCAGCAGCGTAGACACAGGAAACTATGGCTACACCTTC

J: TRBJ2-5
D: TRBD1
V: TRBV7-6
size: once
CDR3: CASSIGTGRRETQYF
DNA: TGTGCCAGCAGCATTGGGACAGGGCGTCGGGAGACCCAGTACTTC

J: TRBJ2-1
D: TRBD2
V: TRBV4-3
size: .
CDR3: CASSQGGLAQSYNEQFF
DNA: TGCGCCAGCAGCCAAGGGGGACTAGCGCAATCCTACAATGAGCAGTTCTTC

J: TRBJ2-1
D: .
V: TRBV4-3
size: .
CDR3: CASSQDGDGDNEQFF
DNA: TGCGCCAGCAGCCAAGATGGAGACGGGGACAATGAGCAGTTCTTC

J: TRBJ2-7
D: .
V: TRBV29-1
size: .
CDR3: CSVTRVARFGEQYF
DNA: TGCAGCGTAACCAGGGTGGCAAGATTCGGCGAGCAGTACTTC

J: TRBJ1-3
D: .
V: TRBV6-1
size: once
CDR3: CASSEISGNTIYF
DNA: TGTGCCAGCAGTGAAATATCTGGAAACACCATATATTTT

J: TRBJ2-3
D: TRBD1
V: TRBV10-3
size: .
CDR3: CAISDTAGTGSTDTQYF
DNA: TGTGCCATCAGTGACACCGCCGGGACAGGGAGCACAGATACGCAGTATTTT

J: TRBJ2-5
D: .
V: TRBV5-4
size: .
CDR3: CASSPNPGETQYF
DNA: TGTGCCAGCAGCCCCAACCCGGGAGAGACCCAGTACTTC

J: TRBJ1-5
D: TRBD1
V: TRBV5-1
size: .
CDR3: CASSPGQGDQPQHF
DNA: TGCGCCAGCAGCCCTGGACAGGGAGATCAGCCCCAGCATTTT

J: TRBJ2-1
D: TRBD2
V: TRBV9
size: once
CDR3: CASSVGGLAGSNEQFF
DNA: TGTGCCAGCAGCGTAGGCGGATTAGCGGGGTCCAATGAGCAGTTCTTC

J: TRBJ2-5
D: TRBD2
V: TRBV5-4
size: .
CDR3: CASSQGLEETQYF
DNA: TGTGCCAGCAGCCAAGGACTAGAAGAGACCCAGTACTTC

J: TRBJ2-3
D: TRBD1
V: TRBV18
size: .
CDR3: CASSPQWDSSTDTQYF
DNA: TGTGCCAGCTCACCACAATGGGACAGTAGCACAGATACGCAGTATTTT

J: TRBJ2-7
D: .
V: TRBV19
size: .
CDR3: CASSIGEGRLEGYEQYF
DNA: TGTGCCAGTAGTATAGGAGAGGGGAGACTAGAAGGCTACGAGCAGTACTTC

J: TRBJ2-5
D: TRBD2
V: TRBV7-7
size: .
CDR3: CASSLGLAGSTQYF
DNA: TGTGCCAGCAGCTTAGGACTAGCGGGGAGTACCCAGTACTTC

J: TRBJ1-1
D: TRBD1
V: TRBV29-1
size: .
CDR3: CSVGQGNTEAFF
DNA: TGCAGCGTGGGACAGGGGAACACTGAAGCTTTCTTT

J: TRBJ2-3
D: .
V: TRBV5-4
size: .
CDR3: CASRQPGGTDTQYF
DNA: TGTGCCAGCAGACAACCGGGAGGCACAGATACGCAGTATTTT

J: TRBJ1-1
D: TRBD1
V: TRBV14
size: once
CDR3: CASSLRTGRNTEAFF
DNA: TGTGCCAGCAGCCTCCGGACAGGGCGCAACACTGAAGCTTTCTTT